This TCR beta chain derives from a study of tumor-infiltrating lymphocytes in primary liver carcinoma. The wider study: Samples produced roughly 3.65 to 7.5 million productive TCRbeta reads, comparable across tissue types.

Germline lookup yields CDR1 SGHAT and CDR2 FQNNGV. The CDR3 loop spans 13 amino acids. This clonotype appeared once. Its specificity is not known. The junction and the germline gene differ at one end; a read error may be behind it. Findings and caveats of the study: Tumor-adjacent and tumor-blood pairs shared less of their repertoires than tumor region pairs shared.

Unsorted whole blood yielded the blood RNA, and germline DNA was also extracted. There were only treatment-naive patients, all with chronic HBV infection. Presurgery, around 4 milliliters of peripheral blood were collected. Priming with a constant-region primer yielded TCR beta cDNA from 500 ng total RNA. What produced the TCR beta libraries was three nested multiplex PCR rounds using slightly modified ARM-PCR. Primers for the first two PCR rounds were TRBV1-TRBV30 forward primers and a C-beta reverse primer (roughly 10 cycles per round). TCRdb passed the multiplex PCR reads through MiXCR, listing each CDR3 protein once. The profile shows almost 200,000 distinct CDR3 sequences, approximately 64% of them singletons.

Material for sequencing was peripheral blood. This clonotype was obtained from a woman aged 55 to 70 with primary liver carcinoma and hepatitis B virus infection. The chain employs TRBV11-2 and TRBJ2-7; D is undetermined. The CDR3 DNA reads TGTGCTAGCAGCTTGCAGACTTGGCGCGACCAGTACTTC. It codes for CASSLQTWRDQYF.